A selection of T cell receptor beta chains follows, all from one sample in a study of T cells in Graves' hyperthyroidism and ophthalmopathy. In TCRdb, the multiplex PCR reads were re-called with MiXCR into one record per CDR3 protein. The table shows around 500,000 distinct CDR3 sequences, with approximately 23% occurring only once. Material for sequencing was blood. The receptor source for this set is a woman aged 70-85 years with Graves' ophthalmopathy. The CDR3 runs from the conserved cysteine through the conserved F or W. A D gene is named only where the DNA matches it firmly. For some rows the clone size is stated as once, few or many, or as a class when expanded; others skip it.

-	TRBV7-2	15	TRBJ2-7	-	TGTGCCAGCAGCTTAGATCCAGGATTCACCTACGAGCAGTACTTC	CASSLDPGFTYEQYF
once	TRBV9	15	TRBJ1-2	TRBD1	TGTGCCAGCAGCGTAAGATGGGACAGCCTAGGCGGCTACACCTTC	CASSVRWDSLGGYTF
many	TRBV28	13	TRBJ1-1	TRBD1	TGTGCCAGCATACACCCGACAGGGTTCAGGGCTTTCTTT	CASIHPTGFRAFF
-	TRBV5-4	14	TRBJ2-2	-	TGTGCCAGCAGATCCGTAGGTGGCACCGGGGAGCTGTTTTTT	CASRSVGGTGELFF
many	TRBV20-1	13	TRBJ1-1	-	TGCAGTGCTAGAGATTGGGTTCGTGCCGAAGCTTTCTTT	CSARDWVRAEAFF
many	TRBV2	12	TRBJ1-2	-	TGTGCCACTCCCCCCGGGGGAGAAGGCTACACCTTC	CATPPGGEGYTF
few	TRBV6-6	17	TRBJ2-1	TRBD2	TGTGCCAGCAGTTACCCTGCTAGCGGGATGTCCTACAATGAGCAGTTCTTC	CASSYPASGMSYNEQFF
-	TRBV19	15	TRBJ2-7	-	TGTGCCAGTACCACAGGAGGGCTAGGAAACGACGAGCAGTACTTC	CASTTGGLGNDEQYF
many	TRBV14	14	TRBJ2-7	-	TGTGCCAGCAGCCAAGTCGCAGGGACGGGCGAGCAGTACTTC	CASSQVAGTGEQYF
few	TRBV5-1	16	TRBJ1-1	-	TGCGCCAGCAGCTTGGGTGGGGGTGGCATGAACACTGAAGCTTTCTTT	CASSLGGGGMNTEAFF